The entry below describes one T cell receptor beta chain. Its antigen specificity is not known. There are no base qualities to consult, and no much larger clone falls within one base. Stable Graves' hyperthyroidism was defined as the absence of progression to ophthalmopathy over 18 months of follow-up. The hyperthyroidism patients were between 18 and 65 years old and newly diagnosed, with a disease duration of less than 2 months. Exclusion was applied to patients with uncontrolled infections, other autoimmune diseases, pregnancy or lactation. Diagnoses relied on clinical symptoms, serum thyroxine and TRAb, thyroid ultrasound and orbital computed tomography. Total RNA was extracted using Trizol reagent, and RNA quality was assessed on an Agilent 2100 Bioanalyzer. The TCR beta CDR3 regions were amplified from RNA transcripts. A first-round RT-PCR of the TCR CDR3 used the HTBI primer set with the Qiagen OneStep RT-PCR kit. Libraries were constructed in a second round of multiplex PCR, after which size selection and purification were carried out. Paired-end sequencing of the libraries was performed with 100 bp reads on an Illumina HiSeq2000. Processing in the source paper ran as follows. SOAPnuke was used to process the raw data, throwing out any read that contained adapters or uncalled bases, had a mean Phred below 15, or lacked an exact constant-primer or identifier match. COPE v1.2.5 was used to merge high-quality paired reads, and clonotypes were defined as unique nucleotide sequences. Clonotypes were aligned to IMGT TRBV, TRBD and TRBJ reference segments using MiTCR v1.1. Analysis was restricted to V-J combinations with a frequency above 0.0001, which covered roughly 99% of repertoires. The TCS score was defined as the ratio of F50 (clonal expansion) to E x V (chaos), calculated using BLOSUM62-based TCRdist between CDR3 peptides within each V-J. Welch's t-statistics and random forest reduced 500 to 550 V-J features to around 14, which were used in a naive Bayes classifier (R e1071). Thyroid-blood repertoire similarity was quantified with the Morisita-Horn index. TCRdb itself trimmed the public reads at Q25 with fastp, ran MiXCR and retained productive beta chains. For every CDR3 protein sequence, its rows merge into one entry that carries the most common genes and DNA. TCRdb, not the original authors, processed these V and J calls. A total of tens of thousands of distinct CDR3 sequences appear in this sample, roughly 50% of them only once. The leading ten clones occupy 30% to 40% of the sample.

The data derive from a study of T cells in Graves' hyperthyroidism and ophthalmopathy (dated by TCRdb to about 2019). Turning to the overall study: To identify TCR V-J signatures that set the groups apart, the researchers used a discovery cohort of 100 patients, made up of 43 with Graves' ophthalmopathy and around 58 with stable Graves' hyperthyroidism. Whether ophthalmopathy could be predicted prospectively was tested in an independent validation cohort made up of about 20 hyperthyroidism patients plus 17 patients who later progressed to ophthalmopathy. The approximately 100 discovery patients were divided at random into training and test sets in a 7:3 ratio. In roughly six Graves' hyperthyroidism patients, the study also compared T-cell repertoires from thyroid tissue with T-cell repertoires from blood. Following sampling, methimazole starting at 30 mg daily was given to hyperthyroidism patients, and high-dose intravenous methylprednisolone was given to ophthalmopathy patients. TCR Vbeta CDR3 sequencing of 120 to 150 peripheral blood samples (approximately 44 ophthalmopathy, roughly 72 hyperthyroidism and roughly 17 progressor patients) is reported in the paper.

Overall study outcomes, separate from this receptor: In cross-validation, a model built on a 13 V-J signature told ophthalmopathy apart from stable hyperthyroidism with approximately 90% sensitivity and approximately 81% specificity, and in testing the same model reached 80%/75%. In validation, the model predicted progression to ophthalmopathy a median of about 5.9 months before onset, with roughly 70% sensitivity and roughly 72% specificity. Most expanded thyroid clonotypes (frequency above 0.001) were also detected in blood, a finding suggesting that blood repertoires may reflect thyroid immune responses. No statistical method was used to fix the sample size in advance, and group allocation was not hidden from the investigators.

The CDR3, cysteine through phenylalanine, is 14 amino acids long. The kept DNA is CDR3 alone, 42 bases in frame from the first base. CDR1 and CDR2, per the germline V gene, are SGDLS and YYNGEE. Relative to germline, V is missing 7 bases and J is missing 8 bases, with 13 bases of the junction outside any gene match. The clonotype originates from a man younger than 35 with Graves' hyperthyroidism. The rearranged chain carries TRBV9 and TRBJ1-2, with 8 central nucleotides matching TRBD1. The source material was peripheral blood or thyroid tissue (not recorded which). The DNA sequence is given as TGTGCCAGCGGACAGGGCCCAACCCTAGACGGCTACACCTTC. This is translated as CASGQGPTLDGYTF.